This T cell receptor beta chain was identified in a study of blood T cell repertoires in COVID-19. Study as a whole: There were acute and convalescent COVID-19 samples, and they came from the United States, Italy and Spain. Sample material is recorded as cDNA or gDNA derived from T cells, B-cell-depleted T cells, or PBMCs.

Repertoires were generated with immunoSEQ multiplex PCR, while TCRdb's copy carries only in-frame clones and drops some. This repertoire shows tens of thousands of clones, around 77% found once; its top ten account for roughly a third. Trimming took off 5 bases at V and 9 bases at J, with 17 bases between the two ends. This CDR3 spans 14 amino acids. CDR1 and CDR2 (germline): WNHNN, SYGVQD (reference sequence). The chain links TRBV10-1 to TRBJ2-1, with TRBD1 as a possible D gene (5 bases). Sequencing was carried out using peripheral blood. This TCR was recovered from a woman aged 80 or over with acute or convalescent COVID-19. The CDR3 nucleotides read TGCGCCAGCAGTTCCACAGGTATCACTGGTGAGCAGTTCTTC. Amino acids: CASSSTGITGEQFF.